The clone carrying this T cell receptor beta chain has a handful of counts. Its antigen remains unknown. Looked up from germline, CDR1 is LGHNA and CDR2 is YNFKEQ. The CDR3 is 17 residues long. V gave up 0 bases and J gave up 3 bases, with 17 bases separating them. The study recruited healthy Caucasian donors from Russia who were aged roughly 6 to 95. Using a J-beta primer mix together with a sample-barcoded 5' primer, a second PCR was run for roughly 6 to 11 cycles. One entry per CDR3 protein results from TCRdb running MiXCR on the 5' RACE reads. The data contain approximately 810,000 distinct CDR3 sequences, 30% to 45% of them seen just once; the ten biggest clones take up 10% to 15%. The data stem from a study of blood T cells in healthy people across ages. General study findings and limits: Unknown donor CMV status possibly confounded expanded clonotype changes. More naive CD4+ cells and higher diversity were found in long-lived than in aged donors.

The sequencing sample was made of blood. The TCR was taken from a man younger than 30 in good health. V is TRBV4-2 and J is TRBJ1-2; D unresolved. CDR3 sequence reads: CASSQDLAGTADYGYTF. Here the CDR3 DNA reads TGTGCCAGCAGCCAAGATCTTGCCGGCACAGCAGACTATGGCTACACCTTC.